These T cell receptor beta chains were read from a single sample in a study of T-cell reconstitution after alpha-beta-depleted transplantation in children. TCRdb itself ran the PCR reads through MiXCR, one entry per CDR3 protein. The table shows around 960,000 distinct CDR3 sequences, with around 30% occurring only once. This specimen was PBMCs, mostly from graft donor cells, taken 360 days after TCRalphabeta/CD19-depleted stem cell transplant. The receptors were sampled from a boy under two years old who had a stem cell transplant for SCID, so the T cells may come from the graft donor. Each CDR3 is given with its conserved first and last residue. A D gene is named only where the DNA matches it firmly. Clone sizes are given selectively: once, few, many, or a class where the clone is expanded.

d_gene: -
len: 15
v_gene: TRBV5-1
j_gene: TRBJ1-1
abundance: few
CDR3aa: CASSLEGGRHTEAFF
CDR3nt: TGCGCCAGCAGCTTGGAGGGAGGGCGGCACACTGAAGCTTTCTTT

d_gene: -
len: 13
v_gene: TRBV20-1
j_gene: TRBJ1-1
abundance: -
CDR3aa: CSASQAGDLRAFF
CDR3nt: TGCAGTGCTAGCCAGGCGGGGGACCTCCGGGCTTTCTTT

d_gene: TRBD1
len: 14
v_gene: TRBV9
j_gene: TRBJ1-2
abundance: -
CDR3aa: CASSPWTGTYGYTF
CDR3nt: TGTGCCAGCAGCCCCTGGACAGGGACTTATGGCTACACCTTC

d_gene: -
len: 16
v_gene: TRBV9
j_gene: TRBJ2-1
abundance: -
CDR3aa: CASSVTGGGSYNEQFF
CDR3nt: TGTGCCAGCAGCGTCACAGGGGGGGGGTCCTACAATGAGCAGTTCTTC

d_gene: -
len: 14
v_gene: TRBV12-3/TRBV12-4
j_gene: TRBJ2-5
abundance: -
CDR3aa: CASSPSPGDETQYF
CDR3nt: TGTGCCAGCAGTCCCTCCCCAGGGGACGAGACCCAGTACTTC

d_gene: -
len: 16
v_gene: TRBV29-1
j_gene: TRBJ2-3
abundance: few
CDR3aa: CSVLGQPESFTDTQYF
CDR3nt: TGCAGCGTTCTAGGGCAGCCCGAGAGTTTCACAGATACGCAGTATTTT

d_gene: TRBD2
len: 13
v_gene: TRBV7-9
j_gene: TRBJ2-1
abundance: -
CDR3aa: CASSPSGGSEQFF
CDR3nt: TGTGCCAGCAGCCCGTCGGGGGGTAGTGAGCAGTTCTTC

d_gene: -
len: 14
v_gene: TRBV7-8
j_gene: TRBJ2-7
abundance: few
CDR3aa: CASSSSRMGYEQYF
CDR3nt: TGTGCCAGCAGCTCCTCTCGGATGGGCTACGAGCAGTACTTC

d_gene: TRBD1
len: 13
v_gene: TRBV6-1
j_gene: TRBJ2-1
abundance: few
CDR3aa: CATPGQGLDEQFF
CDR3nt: TGTGCCACCCCGGGACAGGGGCTCGATGAGCAGTTCTTC

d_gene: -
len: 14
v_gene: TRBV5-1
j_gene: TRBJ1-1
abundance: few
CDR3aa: CASTVPDTSTEAFF
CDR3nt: TGCGCCAGCACCGTCCCTGACACAAGCACTGAAGCTTTCTTT

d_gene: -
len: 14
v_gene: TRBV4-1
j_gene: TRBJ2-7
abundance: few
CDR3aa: CASSLSSPYYEQYF
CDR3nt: TGCGCCAGCAGCCTCAGCAGCCCCTACTACGAGCAGTACTTC

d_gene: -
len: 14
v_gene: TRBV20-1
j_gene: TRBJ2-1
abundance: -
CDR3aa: CSARAGLLYNEQFF
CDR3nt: TGCAGTGCTAGGGCAGGGCTTCTCTACAATGAGCAGTTCTTC

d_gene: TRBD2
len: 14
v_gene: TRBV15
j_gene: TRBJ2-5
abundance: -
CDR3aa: CATANGGAQETQYF
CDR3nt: TGTGCCACCGCGAACGGGGGGGCTCAAGAGACCCAGTACTTC

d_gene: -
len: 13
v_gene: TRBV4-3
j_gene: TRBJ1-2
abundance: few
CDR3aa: CASSPHLNYGYTF
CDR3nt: TGCGCCAGCAGCCCGCACCTGAACTATGGCTACACCTTC

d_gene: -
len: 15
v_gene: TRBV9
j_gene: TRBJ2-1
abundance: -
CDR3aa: CASSPGYQADDEQFF
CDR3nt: TGTGCCAGCAGCCCAGGTTACCAAGCCGACGATGAGCAGTTCTTC

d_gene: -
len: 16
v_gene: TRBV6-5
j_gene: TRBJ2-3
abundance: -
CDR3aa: CASSYSYVGSTDTQYF
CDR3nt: TGTGCCAGCAGTTACTCTTACGTCGGGAGCACAGATACGCAGTATTTT

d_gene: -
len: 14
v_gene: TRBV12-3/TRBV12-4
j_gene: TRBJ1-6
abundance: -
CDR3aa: CASNQQGAGSPLHF
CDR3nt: TGTGCCAGCAACCAACAGGGTGCCGGTTCACCCCTCCACTTT

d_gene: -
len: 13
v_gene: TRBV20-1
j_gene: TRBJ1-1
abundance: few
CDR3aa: CSAVSGAVAEAFF
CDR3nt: TGCAGTGCTGTATCAGGGGCGGTCGCTGAAGCTTTCTTT

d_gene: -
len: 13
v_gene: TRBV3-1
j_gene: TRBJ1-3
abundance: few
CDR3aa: CASSQGGGNTIYF
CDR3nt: TGTGCCAGCAGCCAGGGCGGGGGAAACACCATATATTTT

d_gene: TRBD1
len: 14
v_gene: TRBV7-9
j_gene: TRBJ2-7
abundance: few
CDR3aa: CASSNGTGIYEQYF
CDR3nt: TGTGCCAGCAGCAACGGGACAGGGATCTACGAGCAGTACTTC

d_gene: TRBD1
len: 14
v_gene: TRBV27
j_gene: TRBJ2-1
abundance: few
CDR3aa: CASRTSTGDNEQFF
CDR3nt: TGTGCCAGCAGGACGTCGACAGGGGACAATGAGCAGTTCTTC

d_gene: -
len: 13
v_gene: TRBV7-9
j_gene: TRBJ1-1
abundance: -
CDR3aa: CASSPPEASSAFF
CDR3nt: TGTGCCAGCAGCCCCCCGGAGGCTAGCTCGGCTTTCTTT

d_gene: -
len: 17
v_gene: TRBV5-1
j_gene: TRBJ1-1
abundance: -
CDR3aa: CASSLRSGGTMNTEAFF
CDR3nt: TGCGCCAGCAGCTTGAGAAGTGGGGGGACTATGAACACTGAAGCTTTCTTT

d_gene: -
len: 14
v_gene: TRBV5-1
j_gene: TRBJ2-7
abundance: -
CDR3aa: CASSWAALGDEQYF
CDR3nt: TGCGCCAGCAGCTGGGCAGCGCTGGGCGACGAGCAGTACTTC

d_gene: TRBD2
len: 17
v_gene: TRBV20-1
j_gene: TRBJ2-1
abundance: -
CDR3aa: CSARDLRLAGLPHEQFF
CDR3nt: TGCAGTGCTAGAGATCTGCGACTAGCGGGGCTTCCCCATGAGCAGTTCTTC

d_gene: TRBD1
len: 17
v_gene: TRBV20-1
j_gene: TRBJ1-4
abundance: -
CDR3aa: CSASRRGRGATNEKLFF
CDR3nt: TGCAGTGCTAGTCGCAGGGGGCGCGGGGCAACTAATGAAAAACTGTTTTTT

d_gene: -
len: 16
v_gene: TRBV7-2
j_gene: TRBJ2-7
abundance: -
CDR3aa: CASSPSPGSGSYEQYF
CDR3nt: TGTGCCAGCAGCCCGAGTCCCGGTTCGGGGTCCTACGAGCAGTACTTC

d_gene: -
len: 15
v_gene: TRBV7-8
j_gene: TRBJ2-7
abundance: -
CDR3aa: CASSPHQSGYYEQYF
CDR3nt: TGTGCCAGCAGCCCCCATCAGTCAGGATACTACGAGCAGTACTTC

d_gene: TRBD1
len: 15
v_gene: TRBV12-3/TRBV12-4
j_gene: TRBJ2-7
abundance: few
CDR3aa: CASSFAGTGDYEQYF
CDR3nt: TGTGCCAGCAGTTTCGCCGGGACAGGGGACTACGAGCAGTACTTC

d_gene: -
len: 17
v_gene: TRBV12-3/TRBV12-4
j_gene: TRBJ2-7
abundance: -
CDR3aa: CASSFFPQHPGLYEQYF
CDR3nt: TGTGCCAGCAGTTTTTTCCCCCAACACCCGGGGCTCTACGAGCAGTACTTC

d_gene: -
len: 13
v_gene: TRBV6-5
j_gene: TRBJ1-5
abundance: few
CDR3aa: CASGSGGNQPQHF
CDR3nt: TGTGCCAGCGGGTCGGGAGGCAATCAGCCCCAGCATTTT

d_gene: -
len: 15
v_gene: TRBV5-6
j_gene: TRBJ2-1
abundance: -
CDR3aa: CASSLLRGGIYEQFF
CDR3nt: TGTGCCAGCAGCTTACTCAGGGGGGGCATCTATGAGCAGTTCTTC

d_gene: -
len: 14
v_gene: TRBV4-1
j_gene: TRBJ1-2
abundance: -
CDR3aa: CASSQVPLEYGYTF
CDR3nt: TGCGCCAGCAGCCAAGTTCCCCTCGAGTATGGCTACACCTTC

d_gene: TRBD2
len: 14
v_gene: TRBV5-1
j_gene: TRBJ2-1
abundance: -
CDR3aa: CASTAGVSYNEQFF
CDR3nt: TGCGCCAGCACCGCGGGGGTCTCCTACAATGAGCAGTTCTTC

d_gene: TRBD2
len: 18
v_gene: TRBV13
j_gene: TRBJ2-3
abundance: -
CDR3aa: CASSLNYRASGSTDTQYF
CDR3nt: TGTGCCAGCAGCTTAAATTATAGGGCTAGCGGGAGCACAGATACGCAGTATTTT

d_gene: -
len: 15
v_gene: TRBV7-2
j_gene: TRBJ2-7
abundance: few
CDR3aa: CASSSSYGQTYEQYF
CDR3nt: TGTGCCAGCAGCTCTTCCTATGGACAGACCTACGAGCAGTACTTC

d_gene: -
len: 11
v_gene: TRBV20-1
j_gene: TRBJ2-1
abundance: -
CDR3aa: CSARDPHEQFF
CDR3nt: TGCAGTGCTAGAGATCCCCATGAGCAGTTCTTC